This T cell receptor (beta chain) was profiled in a study of T cells in Graves' hyperthyroidism and ophthalmopathy. Amplified regions were TCR beta CDR3 sequences from RNA transcripts. The study used the HTBI primer set for a first-round RT-PCR of the TCR CDR3. TCRdb itself ran the multiplex PCR reads through MiXCR, one entry per CDR3 protein. The repertoire holds hundreds of thousands of distinct CDR3 sequences, with just under 20% as singletons. V dropped 5 bases and J dropped 0 bases, with 14 bases sitting between them. The V gene's germline CDR1 is MDHEN and CDR2 SYDVKM. This CDR3 is built from 16 residues.

Sequencing was carried out using blood. The J gene is TRBJ1-5, the V gene TRBV28; no clear D. The sequence was obtained from a man aged 40-49 years with Graves' ophthalmopathy. CDR3 sequence: CASSTLDGDSNQPQHF. The CDR3 DNA is TGTGCCAGCAGTACCCTGGACGGGGATAGCAATCAGCCCCAGCATTTT.